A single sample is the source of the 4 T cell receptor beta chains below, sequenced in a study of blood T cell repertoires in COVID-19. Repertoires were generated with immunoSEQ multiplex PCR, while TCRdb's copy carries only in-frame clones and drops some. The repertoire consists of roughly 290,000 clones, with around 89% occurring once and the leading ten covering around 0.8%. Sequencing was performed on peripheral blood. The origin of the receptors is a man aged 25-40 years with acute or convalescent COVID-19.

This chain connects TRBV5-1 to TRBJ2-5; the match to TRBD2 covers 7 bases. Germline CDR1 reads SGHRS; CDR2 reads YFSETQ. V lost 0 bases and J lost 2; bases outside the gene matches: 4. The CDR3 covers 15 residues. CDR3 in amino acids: CASSLVWGGQETQYF. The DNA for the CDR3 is TGCGCCAGCAGCTTGGTTTGGGGAGGGCAAGAGACCCAGTACTTC.

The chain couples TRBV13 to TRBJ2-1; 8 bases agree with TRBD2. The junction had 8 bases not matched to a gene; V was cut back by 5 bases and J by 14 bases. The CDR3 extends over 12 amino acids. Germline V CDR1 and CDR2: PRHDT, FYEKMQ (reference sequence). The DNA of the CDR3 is TGTGCCAGCAGCGTCGGGGGGGAGTACGAGTTCTTC. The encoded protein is CASSVGGEYEFF. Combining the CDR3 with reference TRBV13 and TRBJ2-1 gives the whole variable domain AAGVIQSPRHLIKEKRETATLKCYPIPRHDTVYWYQQGPGQDPQFLISFYEKMQSDKGSIPDRFSAQQFSDYHSELNMSSLELGDSALYFCASSVGGEYEFFGPGTRLTVL.

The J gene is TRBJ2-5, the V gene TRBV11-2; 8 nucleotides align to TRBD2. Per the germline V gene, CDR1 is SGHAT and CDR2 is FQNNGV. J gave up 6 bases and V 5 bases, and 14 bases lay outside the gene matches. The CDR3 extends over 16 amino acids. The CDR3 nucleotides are TGTGCCAGCAGCCGGGAGGGTTACCCCGTAGGGCAGACCCAGTACTTC. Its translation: CASSREGYPVGQTQYF. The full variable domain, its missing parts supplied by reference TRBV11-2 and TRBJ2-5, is EAGVAQSPRYKIIEKRQSVAFWCNPISGHATLYWYQQILGQGPKLLIQFQNNGVVDDSQLPKDRFSAERLKGVDSTLKIQPAKLEDSAVYLCASSREGYPVGQTQYFGPGTRLLVL.

CDR3 amino acids: CASSPSSGGRYGYTF. The CDR3 DNA follows: TGCGCCAGCAGCCCGTCCTCGGGGGGCCGCTATGGCTACACCTTC. This chain joins TRBV5-1 and TRBJ1-2, with D perhaps matching TRBD1 (6 bases). V was shortened by 4 bases and J by 4 bases, with 17 bases between the two germline ends. This CDR3 spans 15 amino acids. Germline V lookup: CDR1 SGHRS, CDR2 YFSETQ.